This T cell receptor (beta chain) derives from a study of T-cell memory formation after mild COVID-19. Whole-study findings and limits: Contracting clones localized mainly to CM and EM when CD4+ and mainly to EMRA when CD8+. In pre-infection memory, a portion of responding clones appeared, which suggested that cross-reactive memory joined.

Constant-segment primers and 5'RACE yielded cDNA libraries for TCR alpha and TCR beta, each carrying sample barcodes and UMIs. Each CDR3 protein is one row after TCRdb ran MiXCR on the 5' RACE reads. The data contain 200,000 to 250,000 distinct CDR3 sequences, 9.5% of them singletons. This clonotype turned up a few times. Its antigen is still unknown. J was trimmed by 3 bases and V by 5 bases; bases with no gene match: 7. The CDR3 runs 16 residues. Germline V gives CDR1 SEHNR, CDR2 FQNEAQ (reference sequence). Sequenced material: PBMCs or a T cell subset sorted from them (not recorded which). This receptor was taken from a man between 18 and 29 years old who had mild COVID-19 (a few samples of this study predate the infection). Cell type and time point are not known. The chain carries TRBV7-9 and TRBJ1-4; the match to TRBD1 covers 9 bases. The CDR3 bases are TGTGCCAGCAGCCTCACAGGGGGCTTGGCTAATGAAAAACTGTTTTTT. Encoded protein: CASSLTGGLANEKLFF.